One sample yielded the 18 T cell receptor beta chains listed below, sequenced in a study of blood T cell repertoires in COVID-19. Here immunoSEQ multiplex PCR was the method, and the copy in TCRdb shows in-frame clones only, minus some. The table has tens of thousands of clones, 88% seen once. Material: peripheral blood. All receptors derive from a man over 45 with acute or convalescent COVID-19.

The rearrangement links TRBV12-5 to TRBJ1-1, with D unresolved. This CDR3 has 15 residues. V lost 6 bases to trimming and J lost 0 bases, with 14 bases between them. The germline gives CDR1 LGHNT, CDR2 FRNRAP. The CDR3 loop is CASGSGAGLNTEAFF. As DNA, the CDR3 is TGTGCTAGTGGGTCAGGCGCCGGCTTGAACACTGAAGCTTTCTTT.

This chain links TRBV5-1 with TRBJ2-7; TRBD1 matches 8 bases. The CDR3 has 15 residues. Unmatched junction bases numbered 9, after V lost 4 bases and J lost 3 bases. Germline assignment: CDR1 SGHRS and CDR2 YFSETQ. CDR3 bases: TGCGCCAGCAGCAACTCGACAGGGGACCTCTACGAGCAGTACTTC. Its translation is CASSNSTGDLYEQYF.

CDR3: CASSIRGTGFRGNQPQHF. CDR3 sequence (DNA): TGTGCCAGTAGTATACGGGGGACAGGGTTCAGGGGCAATCAGCCCCAGCATTTT. The chain joins TRBV19 to TRBJ1-5; 9 positions agree with TRBD1. The CDR3 loop spans 18 amino acids. The germline V gene encodes CDR1 LNHDA and CDR2 SQIVND (reference sequence). The ends lost 2 bases at V and 2 bases at J; junction bases unmatched: 10.

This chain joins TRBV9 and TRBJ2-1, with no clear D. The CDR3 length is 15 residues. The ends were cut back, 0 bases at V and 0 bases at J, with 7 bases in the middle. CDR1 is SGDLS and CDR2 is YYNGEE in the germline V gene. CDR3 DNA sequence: TGTGCCAGCAGCGTAGTCCAGGCCTCCTACAATGAGCAGTTCTTC. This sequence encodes CASSVVQASYNEQFF.

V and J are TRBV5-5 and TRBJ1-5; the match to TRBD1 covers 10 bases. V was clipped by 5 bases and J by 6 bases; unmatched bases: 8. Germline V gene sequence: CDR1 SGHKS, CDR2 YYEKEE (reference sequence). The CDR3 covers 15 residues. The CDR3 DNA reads TGTGCCAGCAGTTGGGGACAGGGGATAGGTCAGCCCCAGCATTTT. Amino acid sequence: CASSWGQGIGQPQHF.

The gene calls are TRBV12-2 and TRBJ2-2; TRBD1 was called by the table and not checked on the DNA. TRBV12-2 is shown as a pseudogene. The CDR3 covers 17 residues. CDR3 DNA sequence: TGTGCAAGTCGCTTCTCATGGACAGGGAGGGACACCGGGGAGCTGTTTTTT. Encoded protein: CASRFSWTGRDTGELFF.

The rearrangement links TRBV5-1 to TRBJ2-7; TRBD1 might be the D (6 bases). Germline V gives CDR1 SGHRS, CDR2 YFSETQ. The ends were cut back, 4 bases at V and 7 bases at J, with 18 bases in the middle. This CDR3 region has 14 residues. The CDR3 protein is CASSLPGHPMEQYF. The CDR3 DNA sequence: TGCGCCAGCAGCCTCCCGGGACATCCCATGGAGCAGTACTTC.

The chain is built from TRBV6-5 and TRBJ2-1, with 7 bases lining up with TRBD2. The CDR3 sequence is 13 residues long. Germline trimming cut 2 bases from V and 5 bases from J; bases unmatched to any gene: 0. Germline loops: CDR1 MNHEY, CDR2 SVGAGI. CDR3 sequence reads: CASSYGGDNEQFF. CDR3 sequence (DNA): TGTGCCAGCAGTTACGGGGGGGACAATGAGCAGTTCTTC.

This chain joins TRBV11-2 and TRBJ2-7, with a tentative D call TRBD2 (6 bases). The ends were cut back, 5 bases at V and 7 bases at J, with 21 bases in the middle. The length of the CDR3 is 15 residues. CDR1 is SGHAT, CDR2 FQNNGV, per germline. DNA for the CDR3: TGTGCCAGCAGCCACCCCCATCGCGGGGTGCGGGAGCAGTACTTC. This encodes CASSHPHRGVREQYF.

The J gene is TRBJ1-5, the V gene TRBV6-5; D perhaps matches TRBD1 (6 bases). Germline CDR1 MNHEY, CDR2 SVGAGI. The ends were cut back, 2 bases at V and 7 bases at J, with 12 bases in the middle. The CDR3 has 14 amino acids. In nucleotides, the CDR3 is TGTGCCAGCAGTTACCGGGGGGGCGGACAGCCCCAGCATTTT. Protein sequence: CASSYRGGGQPQHF.

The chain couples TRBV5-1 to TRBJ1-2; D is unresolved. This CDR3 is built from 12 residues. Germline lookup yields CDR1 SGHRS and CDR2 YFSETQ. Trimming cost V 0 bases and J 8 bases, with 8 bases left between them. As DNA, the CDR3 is TGCGCCAGCAGCTTGGGACGAGGGGGCTACACCTTC. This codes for CASSLGRGGYTF.

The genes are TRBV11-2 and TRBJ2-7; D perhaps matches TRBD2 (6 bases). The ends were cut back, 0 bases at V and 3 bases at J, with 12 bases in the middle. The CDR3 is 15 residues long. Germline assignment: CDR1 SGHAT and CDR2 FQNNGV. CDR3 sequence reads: CASSLDRGTFYEQYF. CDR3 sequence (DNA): TGTGCCAGCAGCTTAGATCGAGGGACTTTCTACGAGCAGTACTTC.

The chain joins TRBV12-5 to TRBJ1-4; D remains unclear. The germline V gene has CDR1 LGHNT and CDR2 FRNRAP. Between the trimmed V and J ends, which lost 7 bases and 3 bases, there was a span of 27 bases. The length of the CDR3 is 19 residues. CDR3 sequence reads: CASAIRESWESLANEKLFF. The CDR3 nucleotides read TGTGCTAGTGCCATTCGGGAATCGTGGGAAAGTTTGGCTAATGAAAAACTGTTTTTT.

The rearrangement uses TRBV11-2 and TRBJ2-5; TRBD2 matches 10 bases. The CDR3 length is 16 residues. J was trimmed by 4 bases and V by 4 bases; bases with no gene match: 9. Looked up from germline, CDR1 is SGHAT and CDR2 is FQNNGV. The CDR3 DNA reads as TGTGCCAGCAGCTCCCTGAGCGGGGGGGTGGGAGAGACCCAGTACTTC. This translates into CASSSLSGGVGETQYF.

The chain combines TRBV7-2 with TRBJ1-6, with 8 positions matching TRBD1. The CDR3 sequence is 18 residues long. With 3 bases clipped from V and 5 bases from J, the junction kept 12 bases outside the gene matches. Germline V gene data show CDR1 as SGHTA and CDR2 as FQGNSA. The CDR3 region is CASSFLLGVTGDNSPLHF. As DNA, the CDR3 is TGTGCCAGCAGCTTCCTTCTGGGGGTGACAGGGGATAATTCACCCCTCCACTTT.

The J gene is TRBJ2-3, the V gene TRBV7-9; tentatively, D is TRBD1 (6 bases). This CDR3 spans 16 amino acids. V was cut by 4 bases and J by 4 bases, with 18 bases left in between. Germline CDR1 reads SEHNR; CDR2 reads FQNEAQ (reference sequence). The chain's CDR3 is CASSSRQLTGSDTQYF. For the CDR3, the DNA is TGTGCCAGCAGCTCCCGCCAGCTAACAGGGTCAGATACGCAGTATTTT.

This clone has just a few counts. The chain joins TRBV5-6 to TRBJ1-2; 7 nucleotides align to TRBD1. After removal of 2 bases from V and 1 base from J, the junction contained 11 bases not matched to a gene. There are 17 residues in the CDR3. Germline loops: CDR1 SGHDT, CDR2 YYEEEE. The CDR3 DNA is TGTGCCAGCAGCTTCCTGGAGACAGGGTTTATTAACTATGGCTACACCTTC. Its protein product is CASSFLETGFINYGYTF. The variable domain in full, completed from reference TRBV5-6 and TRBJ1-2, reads DAGVTQSPTHLIKTRGQQVTLRCSPKSGHDTVSWYQQALGQGPQFIFQYYEEEERQRGNFPDRFSGHQFPNYSSELNVNALLLGDSALYLCASSFLETGFINYGYTFGSGTRLTVV.

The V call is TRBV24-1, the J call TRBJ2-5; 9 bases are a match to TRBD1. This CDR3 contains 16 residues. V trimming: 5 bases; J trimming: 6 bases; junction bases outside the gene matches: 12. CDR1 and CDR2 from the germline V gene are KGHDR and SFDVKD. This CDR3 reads CATSGNTGGMEKTQYF. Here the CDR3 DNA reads TGTGCCACCAGTGGCAATACAGGGGGCATGGAAAAGACCCAGTACTTC.